This T cell receptor (beta chain) was captured in a study of T cell repertoires in cytomegalovirus infection. V lost 1 base and J 0 bases, leaving 9 bases between the germline ends. The CDR3 totals 15 residues. The germline CDR1 and CDR2 sequences are SGHVS and FQNEAQ. TCRdb recomputed calls from the reads with MiXCR, one row per CDR3 protein. The profile shows some 940,000 distinct CDR3 sequences, less than 35% of them singletons. In this sample, this clonotype turned up many times. Its antigen is unidentified. The rearrangement links TRBV7-8 to TRBJ1-1; D is ambiguous. The specimen was cultured CD8+ T cells from PBMCs, collected from culture after CMV antigen stimulation. The receptor's source is a human donor in good health (CMV status not recorded). Some clones in this sample may be carry-over from other donors' samples. This CDR3 is CASSLEWNMNTEAFF. The DNA of the CDR3 is TGTGCCAGCAGCTTAGAGTGGAATATGAACACTGAAGCTTTCTTT.